A selection of T cell receptor beta chains follows, all from one sample in a study of blood T cell repertoires in COVID-19. Sequencing was performed with immunoSEQ multiplex PCR; in TCRdb, only in-frame clones are kept and a portion is missing. Of over 100,000 clones listed, roughly 85% are singletons. Input material: peripheral blood. The origin of the receptors is a woman aged 55-70 years with acute or convalescent COVID-19. The CDR3 runs from the conserved cysteine through the conserved F or W. The D gene is left open where the match is weak. Clone size appears in some rows only: once, few, many, or a class for an expanded clone.

J gene | V gene | clone size | D gene | CDR3 length | CDR3 protein | CDR3 DNA
TRBJ2-7 | TRBV10-3 | NA | NA | 12 | CAISSRAYEQYF | TGTGCCATCAGTTCGCGGGCGTACGAGCAGTACTTC
TRBJ1-5 | TRBV11-3 | NA | NA | 16 | CASSLTNEESNQPQHF | TGTGCCAGCAGCTTAACAAACGAGGAGAGCAATCAGCCCCAGCATTTT
TRBJ2-3 | TRBV19 | NA | TRBD2 | 16 | CASSTRLAGRTDTQYF | TGTGCCAGTAGTACTCGACTAGCGGGGCGCACAGATACGCAGTATTTT
TRBJ2-1 | TRBV5-4 | NA | NA | 15 | CASSSITPGGDEQFF | TGTGCCAGCAGCTCCATTACCCCCGGGGGTGATGAGCAGTTCTTC
TRBJ1-6 | TRBV7-2 | NA | TRBD1 | 15 | CASSPQGSVGSPLHF | TGTGCCAGCAGCCCACAGGGGAGTGTTGGTTCACCCCTCCACTTT
TRBJ2-5 | TRBV4-1 | NA | NA | 15 | CASSQDPGGGETQYF | TGCGCCAGCAGCCAAGATCCGGGGGGCGGGGAGACCCAGTACTTC
TRBJ2-7 | TRBV28 | NA | NA | 13 | CASTQGSAYEQYF | TGTGCCAGCACCCAGGGTTCTGCCTACGAGCAGTACTTC
TRBJ1-6 | TRBV28 | few | NA | 13 | CASRNHGDSPLHF | TGTGCCAGCAGAAACCACGGGGATTCACCCCTCCACTTT
TRBJ1-5 | TRBV2 | NA | TRBD1 | 17 | CASIHRDREDSNQPQHF | TGTGCCAGCATACACCGGGACAGAGAAGATAGCAATCAGCCCCAGCATTTT
TRBJ2-7 | TRBV7-3 | NA | NA | 15 | CASSKGGGATYEQYF | TGTGCCAGCAGTAAAGGCGGAGGGGCAACCTACGAGCAGTACTTC
TRBJ2-7 | TRBV4-3 | NA | NA | 14 | CASSQDPGTYEQYF | TGCGCCAGCAGCCAAGATCCAGGGACCTACGAGCAGTACTTC
TRBJ1-4 | TRBV3-1/TRBV3-2 | NA | NA | 13 | CASSQGYNEKLFF | TGTGCCAGCAGCCAAGGCTATAATGAAAAACTGTTTTTT
TRBJ2-5 | TRBV7-9 | NA | NA | 16 | CASSIRAAGMWETQYF | TGTGCCAGCAGCATCCGCGCGGCAGGGATGTGGGAGACCCAGTACTTC
TRBJ1-1 | TRBV30 | NA | NA | 12 | CAWSAPVPGAFF | TGTGCCTGGAGTGCCCCGGTGCCTGGAGCTTTCTTT
TRBJ2-1 | TRBV18 | NA | TRBD2 | 16 | CASSTWGAGGPLEQFF | TGTGCCAGCTCCACGTGGGGAGCGGGAGGGCCTCTTGAGCAGTTCTTC
TRBJ2-7 | TRBV5-5 | few | TRBD1 | 14 | CASSSGQALDEQYF | TGTGCCAGCAGCTCGGGACAGGCCTTGGACGAGCAGTACTTC
TRBJ1-2 | TRBV28 | NA | NA | 16 | CASSSGAYETNYGYTF | TGTGCCAGCAGCTCAGGGGCGTATGAAACTAACTATGGCTACACCTTC
TRBJ1-2 | TRBV24-1 | NA | NA | 14 | CATSDPGTRYGYTF | TGTGCCACCAGTGACCCGGGGACACGCTATGGCTACACCTTC
TRBJ1-6 | TRBV9 | NA | NA | 16 | CASSAYRSSYNSPLHF | TGTGCCAGCAGCGCTTACCGGAGCTCCTATAATTCACCCCTCCACTTT
TRBJ2-7 | TRBV5-1 | NA | NA | 15 | CASSPSPRDSYEQYF | TGCGCCAGCAGCCCCTCCCCGCGGGACTCCTACGAGCAGTACTTC
TRBJ1-5 | TRBV6-1 | NA | NA | 15 | CASSEIGGVGQPQHF | TGTGCCAGCAGTGAAATAGGAGGGGTGGGTCAGCCCCAGCATTTT
TRBJ2-3 | TRBV15 | NA | NA | 16 | CATSRGRGWGTDTQYF | TGTGCCACCAGCAGAGGTCGGGGTTGGGGCACAGATACGCAGTATTTT
TRBJ2-5 | TRBV3-1/TRBV3-2 | NA | TRBD2 | 15 | CASSRASGGAETQYF | TGTGCCAGCAGCCGGGCTAGCGGGGGGGCAGAGACCCAGTACTTC
TRBJ1-5 | TRBV6-5 | NA | TRBD1 | 14 | CASSQAGGYQPQHF | TGTGCCAGCAGCCAGGCAGGGGGGTATCAGCCCCAGCATTTT
TRBJ2-4 | TRBV6-2/TRBV6-3 | NA | TRBD1 | 15 | CASSRGTGGTGIQYF | TGTGCCAGCAGCCGTGGGACAGGGGGGACAGGCATTCAGTACTTC
TRBJ1-1 | TRBV12-3/TRBV12-4 | NA | NA | 13 | CASSFEVNTEAFF | TGTGCCAGCAGTTTTGAGGTGAACACTGAAGCTTTCTTT
TRBJ2-1 | TRBV7-2 | NA | NA | 13 | CASSLAGPGEQFF | TGTGCCAGCAGCTTAGCGGGGCCAGGGGAGCAGTTCTTC
TRBJ1-4 | TRBV7-8 | NA | TRBD1 | 15 | CASSSGQGVFEKLFF | TGTGCCAGCAGCTCTGGACAGGGGGTCTTTGAAAAACTGTTTTTT
TRBJ2-2 | TRBV18 | NA | NA | 16 | CASSPSGTPNTGELFF | TGTGCCAGCTCACCGTCCGGGACACCGAACACCGGGGAGCTGTTTTTT
TRBJ2-2 | TRBV18 | NA | NA | 16 | CASSPPGRENTGELFF | TGTGCCAGCTCGCCGCCCGGCAGGGAGAACACCGGGGAGCTGTTTTTT
TRBJ2-7 | TRBV15 | NA | TRBD2 | 19 | CATSSAGLAGGLRTYEQYF | TGTGCCACCAGCAGTGCGGGACTAGCGGGGGGGCTCAGGACCTACGAGCAGTACTTC
TRBJ2-1 | TRBV5-1 | NA | NA | 15 | CASSPLGGSTNEQFF | TGCGCCAGCAGCCCACTGGGGGGTTCAACGAATGAGCAGTTCTTC
TRBJ1-2 | TRBV18 | once | TRBD1 | 13 | CASSPGTGNGYTF | TGTGCCAGCTCACCCGGGACAGGGAATGGCTACACCTTC
TRBJ1-1 | TRBV5-1 | NA | NA | 14 | CASSLVGADTEAFF | TGCGCCAGCAGCTTGGTTGGTGCAGATACTGAAGCTTTCTTT
TRBJ1-2 | TRBV30 | NA | TRBD1 | 11 | CALRQGSGYTF | TGTGCCTTACGACAGGGGAGTGGCTACACCTTC
TRBJ1-1 | TRBV27 | NA | NA | 15 | CASSLRVGLRPEAFF | TGTGCCAGCAGTTTACGAGTGGGACTTCGACCTGAAGCTTTCTTT
TRBJ1-1 | TRBV2 | NA | NA | 12 | CASGNGRDEAFF | TGTGCCAGCGGTAACGGCAGGGATGAAGCTTTCTTT
TRBJ2-1 | TRBV5-4 | NA | TRBD2 | 15 | CASSLLAGGPREQFF | TGTGCCAGCAGCTTACTAGCGGGAGGGCCCCGGGAGCAGTTCTTC
TRBJ1-2 | TRBV7-3 | NA | TRBD1 | 15 | CASSPGTAGDYGYTF | TGTGCCAGCAGCCCAGGGACAGCGGGAGACTATGGCTACACCTTC
TRBJ2-7 | TRBV2 | NA | NA | 15 | CASSENLAGFYEQYF | TGTGCCAGCAGTGAAAATCTGGCGGGTTTCTACGAGCAGTACTTC